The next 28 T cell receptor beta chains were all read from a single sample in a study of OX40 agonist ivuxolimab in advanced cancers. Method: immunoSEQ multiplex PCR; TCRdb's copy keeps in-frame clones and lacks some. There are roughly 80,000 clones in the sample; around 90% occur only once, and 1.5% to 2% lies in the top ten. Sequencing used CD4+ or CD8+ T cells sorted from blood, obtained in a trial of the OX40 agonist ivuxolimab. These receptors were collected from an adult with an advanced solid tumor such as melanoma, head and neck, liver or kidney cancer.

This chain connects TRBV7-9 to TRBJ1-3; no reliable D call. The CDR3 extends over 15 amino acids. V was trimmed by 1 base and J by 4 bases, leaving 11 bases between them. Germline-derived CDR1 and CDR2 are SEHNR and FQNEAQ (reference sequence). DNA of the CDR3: TGTGCCAGCAGCTTAGGGTCCGCTAACGGAAACACCATATATTTT. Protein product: CASSLGSANGNTIYF.

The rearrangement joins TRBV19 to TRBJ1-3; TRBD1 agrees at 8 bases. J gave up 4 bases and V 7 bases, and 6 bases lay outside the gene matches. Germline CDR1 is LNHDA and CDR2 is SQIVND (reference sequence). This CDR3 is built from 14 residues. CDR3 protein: CASKEQGEGNTIYF. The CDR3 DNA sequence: TGTGCCAGTAAGGAACAGGGGGAAGGAAACACCATATATTTT.

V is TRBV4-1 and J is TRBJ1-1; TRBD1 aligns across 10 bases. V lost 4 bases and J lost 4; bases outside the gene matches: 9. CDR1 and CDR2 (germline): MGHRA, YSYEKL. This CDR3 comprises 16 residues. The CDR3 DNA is TGCGCCAGCAGCCCGGGACAGGGGCCTATGAGCACTGAAGCTTTCTTT. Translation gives CASSPGQGPMSTEAFF.

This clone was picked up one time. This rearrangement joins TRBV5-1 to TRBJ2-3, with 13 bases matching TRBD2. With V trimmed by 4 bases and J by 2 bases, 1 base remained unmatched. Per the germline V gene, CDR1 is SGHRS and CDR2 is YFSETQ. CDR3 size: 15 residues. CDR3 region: CASSTSGRDTDTQYF. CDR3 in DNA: TGCGCCAGCAGCACTAGCGGGAGGGACACAGATACGCAGTATTTT.

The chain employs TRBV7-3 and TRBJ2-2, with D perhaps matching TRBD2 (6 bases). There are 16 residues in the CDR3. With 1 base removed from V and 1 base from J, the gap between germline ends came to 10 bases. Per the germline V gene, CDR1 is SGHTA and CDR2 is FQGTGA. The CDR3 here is CASSLNGGVNTGELFF. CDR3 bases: TGTGCCAGCAGCTTAAACGGGGGAGTGAACACCGGGGAGCTGTTTTTT.

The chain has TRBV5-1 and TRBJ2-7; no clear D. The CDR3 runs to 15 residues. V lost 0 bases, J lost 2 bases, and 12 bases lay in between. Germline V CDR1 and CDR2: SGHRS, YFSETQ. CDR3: CASSLVADRAYEQYF. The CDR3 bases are TGCGCCAGCAGCTTGGTGGCAGATCGAGCCTACGAGCAGTACTTC.

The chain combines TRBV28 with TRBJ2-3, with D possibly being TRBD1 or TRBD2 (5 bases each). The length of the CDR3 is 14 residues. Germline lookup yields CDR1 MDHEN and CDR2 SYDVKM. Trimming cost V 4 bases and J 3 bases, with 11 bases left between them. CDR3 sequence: CASSSGTGTDTQYF. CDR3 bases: TGTGCCAGCAGTTCAGGGACGGGTACAGATACGCAGTATTTT.

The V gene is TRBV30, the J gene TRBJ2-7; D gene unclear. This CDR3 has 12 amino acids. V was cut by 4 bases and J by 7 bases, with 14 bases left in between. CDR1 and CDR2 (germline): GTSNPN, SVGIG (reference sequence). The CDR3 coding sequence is TGTGCCTGGACAGGTAATCTACGAGAGCAGTACTTC. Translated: CAWTGNLREQYF.

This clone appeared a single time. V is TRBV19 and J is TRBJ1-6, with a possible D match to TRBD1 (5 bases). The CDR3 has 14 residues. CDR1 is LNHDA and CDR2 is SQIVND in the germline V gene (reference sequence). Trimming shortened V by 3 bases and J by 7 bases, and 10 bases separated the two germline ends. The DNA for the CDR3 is TGTGCCAGTAGTATTGGGACGGCCAATTCACCCCTCCACTTT. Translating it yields CASSIGTANSPLHF.

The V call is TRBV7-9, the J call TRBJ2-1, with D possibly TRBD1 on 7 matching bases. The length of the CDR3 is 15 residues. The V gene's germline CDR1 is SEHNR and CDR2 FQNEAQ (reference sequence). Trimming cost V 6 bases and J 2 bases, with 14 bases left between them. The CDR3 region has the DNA TGTGCCAGCAGTCTCAGGGGGGCCACCTACAATGAGCAGTTCTTC. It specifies CASSLRGATYNEQFF.

CDR3 nucleotides: TGTGCCAGCAGCTTAGGGGGGGTAGAGACCCAGTACTTC. Translated: CASSLGGVETQYF. V and J are TRBV7-2 and TRBJ2-5; possibly TRBD2 for D (6 bases). Germline CDR1 reads SGHTA; CDR2 reads FQGNSA. CDR3 size: 13 residues. Trimming removed 1 base at V and 4 bases at J, with 7 bases between.

Here the CDR3 DNA reads TGTGCCAGCAGCGCCAGCGCCGGGACTAGCGGGGGGCATCCCTACTACGAGCAGTACTTC. Translation: CASSASAGTSGGHPYYEQYF. The chain joins TRBV9 to TRBJ2-7; 15 nucleotides line up with TRBD2. V gave up 3 bases and J gave up 3 bases; unmatched junction bases: 16. The CDR3 covers 20 residues. Germline CDR1 and CDR2: SGDLS and YYNGEE.

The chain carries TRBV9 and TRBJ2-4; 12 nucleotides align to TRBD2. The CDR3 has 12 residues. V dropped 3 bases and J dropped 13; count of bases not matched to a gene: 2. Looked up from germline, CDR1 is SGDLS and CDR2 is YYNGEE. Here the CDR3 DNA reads TGTGCCAGCAGCGCTAGCGGGAGGGTCCAGTACTTC. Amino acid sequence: CASSASGRVQYF.

Written as DNA, the CDR3 is TGTGCCAGCAGTGCCGGGGAGGGCAACACTGAAGCTTTCTTT. Its protein is CASSAGEGNTEAFF. V usage is TRBV6-4 and J usage is TRBJ1-1; unclear D gene. Trimming cost V 4 bases and J 2 bases, with 11 bases left between them. The CDR3 runs to 14 residues. The germline V gene has CDR1 MRHNA and CDR2 SNTAGT.

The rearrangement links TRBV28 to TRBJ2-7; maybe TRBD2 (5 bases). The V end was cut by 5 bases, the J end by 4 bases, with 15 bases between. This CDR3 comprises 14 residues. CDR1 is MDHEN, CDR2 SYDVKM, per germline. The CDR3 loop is CASSGPWTGYEQYF. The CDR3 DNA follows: TGTGCCAGCAGTGGGCCCTGGACTGGATACGAGCAGTACTTC.

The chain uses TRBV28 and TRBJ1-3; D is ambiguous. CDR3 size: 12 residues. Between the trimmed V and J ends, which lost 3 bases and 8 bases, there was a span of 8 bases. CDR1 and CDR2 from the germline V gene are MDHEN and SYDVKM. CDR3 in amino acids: CASSFVADTIYF. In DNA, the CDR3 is TGTGCCAGCAGTTTTGTTGCCGACACCATATATTTT.

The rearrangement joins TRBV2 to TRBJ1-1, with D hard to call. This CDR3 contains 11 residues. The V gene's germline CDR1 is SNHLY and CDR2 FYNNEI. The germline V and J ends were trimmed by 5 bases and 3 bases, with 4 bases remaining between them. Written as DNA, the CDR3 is TGTGCCAGCAGTTGGGACACTGAAGCTTTCTTT. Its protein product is CASSWDTEAFF.

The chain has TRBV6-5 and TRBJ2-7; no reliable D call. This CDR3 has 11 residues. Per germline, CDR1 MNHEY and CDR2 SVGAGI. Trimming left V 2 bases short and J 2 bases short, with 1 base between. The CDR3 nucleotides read TGTGCCAGCAGTTACGCCTACGAGCAGTACTTC. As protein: CASSYAYEQYF.

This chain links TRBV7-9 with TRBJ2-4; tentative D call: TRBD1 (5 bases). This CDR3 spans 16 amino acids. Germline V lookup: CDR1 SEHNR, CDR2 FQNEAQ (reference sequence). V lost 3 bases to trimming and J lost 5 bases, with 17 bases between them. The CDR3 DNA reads TGTGCCAGCAGCTTCCCCCGACAGTCTACAGAAAACATTCAGTACTTC. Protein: CASSFPRQSTENIQYF.

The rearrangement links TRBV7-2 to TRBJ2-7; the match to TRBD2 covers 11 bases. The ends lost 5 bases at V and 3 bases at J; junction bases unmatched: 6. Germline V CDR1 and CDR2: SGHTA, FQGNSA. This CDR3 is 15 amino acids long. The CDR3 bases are TGTGCCAGCAGCCCTAGCGGGGGGAGAGTCTACGAGCAGTACTTC. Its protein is CASSPSGGRVYEQYF. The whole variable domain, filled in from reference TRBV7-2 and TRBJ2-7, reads GAGVSQSPSNKVTEKGKDVELRCDPISGHTALYWYRQSLGQGLEFLIYFQGNSAPDKSGLPSDRFSAERTGGSVSTLTIQRTQQEDSAVYLCASSPSGGRVYEQYFGPGTRLTVT.

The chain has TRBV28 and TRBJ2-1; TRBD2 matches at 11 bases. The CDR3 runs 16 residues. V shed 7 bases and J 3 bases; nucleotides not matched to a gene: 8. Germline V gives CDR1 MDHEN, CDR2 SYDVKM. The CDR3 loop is CASKSLAGGVYNEQFF. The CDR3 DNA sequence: TGTGCCAGCAAATCTCTAGCGGGAGGTGTCTACAATGAGCAGTTCTTC.

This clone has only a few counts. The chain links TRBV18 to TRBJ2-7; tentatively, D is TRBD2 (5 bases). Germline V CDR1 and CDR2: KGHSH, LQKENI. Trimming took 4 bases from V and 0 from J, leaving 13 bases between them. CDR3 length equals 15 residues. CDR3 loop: CASSRRTDFSYEQYF. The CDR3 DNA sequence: TGTGCCAGCTCACGTAGGACGGACTTCTCCTACGAGCAGTACTTC.

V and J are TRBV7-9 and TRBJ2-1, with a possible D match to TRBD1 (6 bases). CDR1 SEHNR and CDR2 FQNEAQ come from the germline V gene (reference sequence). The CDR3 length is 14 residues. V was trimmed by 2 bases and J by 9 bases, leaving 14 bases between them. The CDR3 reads CASSLTQGSGEQFF. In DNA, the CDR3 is TGTGCCAGCAGCTTAACACAGGGTTCAGGTGAGCAGTTCTTC.

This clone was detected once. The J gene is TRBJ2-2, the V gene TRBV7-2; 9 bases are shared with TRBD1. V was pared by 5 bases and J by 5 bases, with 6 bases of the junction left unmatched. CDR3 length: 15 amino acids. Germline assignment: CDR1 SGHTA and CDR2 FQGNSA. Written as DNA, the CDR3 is TGTGCCAGCAGCGTCGACAGGGGGGGAACCGGGGAGCTGTTTTTT. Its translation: CASSVDRGGTGELFF.

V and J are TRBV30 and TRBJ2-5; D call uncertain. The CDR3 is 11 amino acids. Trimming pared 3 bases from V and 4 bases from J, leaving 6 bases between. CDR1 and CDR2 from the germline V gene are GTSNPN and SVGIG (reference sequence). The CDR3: CAWRILETQYF. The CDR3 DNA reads TGTGCCTGGAGGATCCTAGAGACCCAGTACTTC.

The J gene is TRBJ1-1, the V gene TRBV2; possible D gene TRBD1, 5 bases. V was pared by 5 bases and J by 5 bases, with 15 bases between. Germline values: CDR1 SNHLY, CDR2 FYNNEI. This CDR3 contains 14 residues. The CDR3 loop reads CASSLREWETEAFF. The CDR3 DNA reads TGTGCCAGCAGTCTCAGGGAGTGGGAGACTGAAGCTTTCTTT.

The CDR3 bases are TGTGCCAGTACCTACGGCGGATCAACGATTAGCGGGGCCCCCAATGAGCAGTTCTTC. It specifies CASTYGGSTISGAPNEQFF. The chain joins TRBV19 to TRBJ2-1; 8 bases match TRBD2. The V gene end was trimmed by 7 bases and the J gene end by 6 bases; junction bases not matched to a gene: 23. The germline CDR1 and CDR2 sequences are LNHDA and SQIVND (reference sequence). The CDR3 has 19 residues. Supplemented by reference TRBV19 and TRBJ2-1, the full variable domain reads DGGITQSPKYLFRKEGQNVTLSCEQNLNHDAMYWYRQDPGQGLRLIYYSQIVNDFQKGDIAEGYSVSREKKESFPLTVTSAQKNPTAFYLCASTYGGSTISGAPNEQFFGPGTRLTVL.

The CDR3 nucleotides read TGCAGCGTTGACACCGAGCAGGAGACCCAGTACTTC. It translates to CSVDTEQETQYF. The V and J genes are TRBV29-1 and TRBJ2-5; no definite D call. The germline V gene encodes CDR1 SQVTM and CDR2 ANQGSEA. The CDR3 spans 12 residues. V was shortened by 3 bases and J by 5 bases, with 10 bases between the two germline ends.